This section outlines one T cell receptor (beta chain) sequence together with its context. The record originates from a study of blood T cell repertoires in COVID-19. Across the whole study: The study drew acute and convalescent COVID-19 samples from the United States, Italy and Spain.

Under the authors' procedure: Reference gene primer amplification yielded estimated nucleated cell counts. Libraries were prepared by immunoSEQ multiplex PCR; TCRdb keeps only in-frame clonotypes and omits some of them. V and J calls plus clone size are reproduced from that table; the DNA served to infer D and trimming. The sample has about 320,000 clones; 65% to 85% are singletons. CDR3 length equals 13 residues. The V gene lost 0 bases and the J gene lost 7 bases, with 11 bases spanning the gap. Germline V lookup: CDR1 SGHRS, CDR2 YFSETQ. The specimen was peripheral blood. This chain uses TRBV5-1 with TRBJ2-7, with D possibly being TRBD2 (5 bases). This receptor was identified in a woman aged 50 to 60 with acute or convalescent COVID-19. For the CDR3, the DNA is TGCGCCAGCAGCTTGGGCCCATCGGGGGAGCAGTACGTC. This codes for CASSLGPSGEQYV.